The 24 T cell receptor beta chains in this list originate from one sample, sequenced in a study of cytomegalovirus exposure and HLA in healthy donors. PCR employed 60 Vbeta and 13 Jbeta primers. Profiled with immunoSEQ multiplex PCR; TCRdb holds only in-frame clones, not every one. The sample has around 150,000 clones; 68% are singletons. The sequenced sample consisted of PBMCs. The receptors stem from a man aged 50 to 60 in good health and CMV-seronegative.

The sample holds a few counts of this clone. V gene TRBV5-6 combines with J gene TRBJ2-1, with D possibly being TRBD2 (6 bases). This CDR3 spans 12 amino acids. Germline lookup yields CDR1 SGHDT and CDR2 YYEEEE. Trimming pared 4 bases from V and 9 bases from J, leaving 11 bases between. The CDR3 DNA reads TGTGCCAGCAGCAAACTAGCAAGTGAGCAGTTCTTC. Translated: CASSKLASEQFF.

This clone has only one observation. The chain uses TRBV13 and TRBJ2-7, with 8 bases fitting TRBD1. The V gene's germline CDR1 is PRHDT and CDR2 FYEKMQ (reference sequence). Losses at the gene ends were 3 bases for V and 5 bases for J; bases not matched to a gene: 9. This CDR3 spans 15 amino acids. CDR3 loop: CASSFSSGGINEQYF. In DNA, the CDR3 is TGTGCCAGCAGCTTTTCGTCAGGGGGCATCAACGAGCAGTACTTC.

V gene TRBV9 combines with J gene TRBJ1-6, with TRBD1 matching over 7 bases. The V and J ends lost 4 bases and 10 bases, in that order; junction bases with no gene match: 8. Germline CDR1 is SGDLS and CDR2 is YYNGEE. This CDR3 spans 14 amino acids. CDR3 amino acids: CASSIRQGESPLHF. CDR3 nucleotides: TGTGCCAGCAGCATTCGACAGGGCGAATCACCCCTCCACTTT.

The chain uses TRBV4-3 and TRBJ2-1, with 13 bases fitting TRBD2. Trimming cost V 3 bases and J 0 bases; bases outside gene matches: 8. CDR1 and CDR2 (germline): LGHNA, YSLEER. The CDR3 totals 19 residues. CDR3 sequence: CASSHETSGGFSSYNEQFF. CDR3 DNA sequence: TGCGCCAGCAGCCATGAGACTAGCGGGGGGTTCAGCTCCTACAATGAGCAGTTCTTC.

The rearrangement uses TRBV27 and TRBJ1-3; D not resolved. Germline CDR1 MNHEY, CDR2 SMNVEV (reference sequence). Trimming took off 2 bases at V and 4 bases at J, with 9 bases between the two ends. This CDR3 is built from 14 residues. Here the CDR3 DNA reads TGTGCCAGCAGTTTAGGCGGGTCCGGAAACACCATATATTTT. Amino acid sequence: CASSLGGSGNTIYF.

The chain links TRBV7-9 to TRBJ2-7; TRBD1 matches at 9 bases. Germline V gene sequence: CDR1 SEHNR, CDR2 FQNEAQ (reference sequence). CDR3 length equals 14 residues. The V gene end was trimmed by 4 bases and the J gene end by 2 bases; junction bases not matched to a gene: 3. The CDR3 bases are TGTGCCAGCAGCTCCGGGACAGGGACCTACGAGCAGTACTTC. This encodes CASSSGTGTYEQYF.

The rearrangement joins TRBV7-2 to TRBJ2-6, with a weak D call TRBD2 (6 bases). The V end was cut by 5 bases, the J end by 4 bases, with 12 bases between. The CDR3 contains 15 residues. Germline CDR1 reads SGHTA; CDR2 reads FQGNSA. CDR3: CASSPGGVGANVLTF. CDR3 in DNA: TGTGCCAGCAGCCCCGGCGGGGTAGGGGCCAACGTCCTGACTTTC.

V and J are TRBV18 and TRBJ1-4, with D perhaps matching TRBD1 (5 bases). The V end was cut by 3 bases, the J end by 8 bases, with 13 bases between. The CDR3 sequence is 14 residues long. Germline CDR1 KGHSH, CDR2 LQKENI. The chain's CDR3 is CASSPPGGSEKLFF. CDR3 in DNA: TGTGCCAGCTCACCTCCCGGGGGTTCGGAAAAACTGTTTTTT.

The CDR3 sequence is CATHKEERRYF. The CDR3 nucleotides are TGTGCCACCCACAAGGAAGAGCGTCGGTACTTC. The genes are TRBV2 and TRBJ2-7; D not resolved. V lost 10 bases to trimming and J lost 12 bases, with 19 bases between them. Germline CDR1 and CDR2: SNHLY and FYNNEI. The CDR3 runs 11 residues.

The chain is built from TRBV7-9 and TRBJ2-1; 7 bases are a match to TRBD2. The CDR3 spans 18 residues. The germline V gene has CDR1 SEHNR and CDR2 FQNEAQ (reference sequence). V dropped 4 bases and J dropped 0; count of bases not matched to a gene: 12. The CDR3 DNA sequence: TGTGCCAGCAGCTCTCCGGGACTATATTCCCCCTCCTACAATGAGCAGTTCTTC. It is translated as CASSSPGLYSPSYNEQFF.

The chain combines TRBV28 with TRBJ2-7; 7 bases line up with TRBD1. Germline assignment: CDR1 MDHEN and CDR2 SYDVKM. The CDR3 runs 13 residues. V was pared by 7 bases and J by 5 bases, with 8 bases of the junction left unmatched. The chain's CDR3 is CASTIPGGDEQYF. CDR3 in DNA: TGTGCCAGCACCATCCCAGGGGGAGACGAGCAGTACTTC.

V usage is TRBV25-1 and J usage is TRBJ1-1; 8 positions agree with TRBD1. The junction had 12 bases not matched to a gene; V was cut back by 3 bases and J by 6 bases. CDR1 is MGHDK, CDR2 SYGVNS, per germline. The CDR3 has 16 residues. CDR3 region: CASSEDRVRGRAEAFF. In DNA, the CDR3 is TGTGCCAGCAGTGAGGATCGAGTCAGGGGGCGCGCTGAAGCTTTCTTT.

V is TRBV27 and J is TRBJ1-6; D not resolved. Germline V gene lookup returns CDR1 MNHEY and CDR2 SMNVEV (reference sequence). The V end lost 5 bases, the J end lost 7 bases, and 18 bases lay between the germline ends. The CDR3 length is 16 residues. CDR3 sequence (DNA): TGTGCCAGCAGTACCCTAAGGCTGGGCCTGAATTCACCCCTCCACTTT. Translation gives CASSTLRLGLNSPLHF.

The CDR3 reads CASSPRQGMGNEQYF. The CDR3, as DNA: TGTGCCAGCAGTCCCCGACAGGGAATGGGGAACGAGCAGTACTTC. The chain joins TRBV27 to TRBJ2-7, with TRBD1 matching 7 bases. The V gene's germline CDR1 is MNHEY and CDR2 SMNVEV (reference sequence). Trimming removed 5 bases from V and 5 bases from J; junction bases left unmatched: 12. This CDR3 comprises 15 residues.

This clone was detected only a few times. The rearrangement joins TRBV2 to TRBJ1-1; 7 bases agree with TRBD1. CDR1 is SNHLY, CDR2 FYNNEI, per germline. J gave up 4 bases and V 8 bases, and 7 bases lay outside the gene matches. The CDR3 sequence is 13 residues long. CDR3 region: CASGNRGGTEAFF. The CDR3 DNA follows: TGTGCCAGCGGAAACAGGGGCGGCACTGAAGCTTTCTTT.

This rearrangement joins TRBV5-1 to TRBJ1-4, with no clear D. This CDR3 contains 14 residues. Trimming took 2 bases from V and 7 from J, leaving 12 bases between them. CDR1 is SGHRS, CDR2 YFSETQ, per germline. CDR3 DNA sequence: TGCGCCAGCAGCTTAGGAGGGTATGGTGAAAAACTGTTTTTT. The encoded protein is CASSLGGYGEKLFF.

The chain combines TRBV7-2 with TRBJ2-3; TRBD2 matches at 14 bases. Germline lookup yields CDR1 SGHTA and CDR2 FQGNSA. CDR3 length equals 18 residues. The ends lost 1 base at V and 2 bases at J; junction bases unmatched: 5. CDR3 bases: TGTGCCAGCAGCTTAGGTCGACTAGCGGGGGGGCCCACAGATACGCAGTATTTT. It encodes CASSLGRLAGGPTDTQYF.

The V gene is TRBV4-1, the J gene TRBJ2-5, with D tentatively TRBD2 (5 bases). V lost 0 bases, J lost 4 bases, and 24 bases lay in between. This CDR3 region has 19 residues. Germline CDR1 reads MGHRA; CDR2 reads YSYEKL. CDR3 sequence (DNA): TGCGCCAGCAGCCAAGATAGACTTAGGCTAGCAGGTGTTGGAGAGACCCAGTACTTC. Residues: CASSQDRLRLAGVGETQYF.

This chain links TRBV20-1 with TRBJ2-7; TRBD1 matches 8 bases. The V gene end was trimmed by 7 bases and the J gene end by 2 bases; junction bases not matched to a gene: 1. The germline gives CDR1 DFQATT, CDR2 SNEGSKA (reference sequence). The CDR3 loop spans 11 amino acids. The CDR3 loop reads CSGTGPYEQYF. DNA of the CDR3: TGCAGTGGGACAGGGCCCTACGAGCAGTACTTC.

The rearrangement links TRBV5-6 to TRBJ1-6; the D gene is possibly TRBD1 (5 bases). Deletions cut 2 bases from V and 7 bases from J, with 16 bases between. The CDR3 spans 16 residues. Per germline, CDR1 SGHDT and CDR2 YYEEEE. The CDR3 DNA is TGTGCCAGCAGCTTAGTCTGGGGCCGGCAGAATTCACCCCTCCACTTT. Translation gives CASSLVWGRQNSPLHF.

The DNA for the CDR3 is TGTGCCAGCAGCGGACAGCCTAGCAATCAGCCCCAGCATTTT. As protein: CASSGQPSNQPQHF. The rearrangement links TRBV7-2 to TRBJ1-5, with D possibly being TRBD1 (6 bases). Trimming cost V 5 bases and J 0 bases, with 8 bases left between them. Looked up from germline, CDR1 is SGHTA and CDR2 is FQGNSA. CDR3 length equals 14 residues.

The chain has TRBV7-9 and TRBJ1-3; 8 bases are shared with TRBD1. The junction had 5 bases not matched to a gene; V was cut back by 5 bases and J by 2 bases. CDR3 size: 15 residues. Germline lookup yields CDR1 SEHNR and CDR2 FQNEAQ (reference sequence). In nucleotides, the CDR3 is TGTGCCAGCAGCAAGGACAGGGTCGCTGGAAACACCATATATTTT. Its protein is CASSKDRVAGNTIYF.

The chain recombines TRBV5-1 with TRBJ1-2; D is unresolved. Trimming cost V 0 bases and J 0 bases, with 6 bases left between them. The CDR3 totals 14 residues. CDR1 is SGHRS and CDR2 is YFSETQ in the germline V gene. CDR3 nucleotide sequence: TGCGCCAGCAGCTTGGACAGTCCTAACTATGGCTACACCTTC. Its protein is CASSLDSPNYGYTF.

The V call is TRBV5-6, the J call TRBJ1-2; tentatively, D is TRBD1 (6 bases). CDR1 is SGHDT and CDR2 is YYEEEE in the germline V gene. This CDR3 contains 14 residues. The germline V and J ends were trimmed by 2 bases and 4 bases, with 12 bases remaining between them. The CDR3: CASSFWGGGYGYTF. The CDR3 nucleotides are TGTGCCAGCAGCTTTTGGGGAGGGGGCTATGGCTACACCTTC.